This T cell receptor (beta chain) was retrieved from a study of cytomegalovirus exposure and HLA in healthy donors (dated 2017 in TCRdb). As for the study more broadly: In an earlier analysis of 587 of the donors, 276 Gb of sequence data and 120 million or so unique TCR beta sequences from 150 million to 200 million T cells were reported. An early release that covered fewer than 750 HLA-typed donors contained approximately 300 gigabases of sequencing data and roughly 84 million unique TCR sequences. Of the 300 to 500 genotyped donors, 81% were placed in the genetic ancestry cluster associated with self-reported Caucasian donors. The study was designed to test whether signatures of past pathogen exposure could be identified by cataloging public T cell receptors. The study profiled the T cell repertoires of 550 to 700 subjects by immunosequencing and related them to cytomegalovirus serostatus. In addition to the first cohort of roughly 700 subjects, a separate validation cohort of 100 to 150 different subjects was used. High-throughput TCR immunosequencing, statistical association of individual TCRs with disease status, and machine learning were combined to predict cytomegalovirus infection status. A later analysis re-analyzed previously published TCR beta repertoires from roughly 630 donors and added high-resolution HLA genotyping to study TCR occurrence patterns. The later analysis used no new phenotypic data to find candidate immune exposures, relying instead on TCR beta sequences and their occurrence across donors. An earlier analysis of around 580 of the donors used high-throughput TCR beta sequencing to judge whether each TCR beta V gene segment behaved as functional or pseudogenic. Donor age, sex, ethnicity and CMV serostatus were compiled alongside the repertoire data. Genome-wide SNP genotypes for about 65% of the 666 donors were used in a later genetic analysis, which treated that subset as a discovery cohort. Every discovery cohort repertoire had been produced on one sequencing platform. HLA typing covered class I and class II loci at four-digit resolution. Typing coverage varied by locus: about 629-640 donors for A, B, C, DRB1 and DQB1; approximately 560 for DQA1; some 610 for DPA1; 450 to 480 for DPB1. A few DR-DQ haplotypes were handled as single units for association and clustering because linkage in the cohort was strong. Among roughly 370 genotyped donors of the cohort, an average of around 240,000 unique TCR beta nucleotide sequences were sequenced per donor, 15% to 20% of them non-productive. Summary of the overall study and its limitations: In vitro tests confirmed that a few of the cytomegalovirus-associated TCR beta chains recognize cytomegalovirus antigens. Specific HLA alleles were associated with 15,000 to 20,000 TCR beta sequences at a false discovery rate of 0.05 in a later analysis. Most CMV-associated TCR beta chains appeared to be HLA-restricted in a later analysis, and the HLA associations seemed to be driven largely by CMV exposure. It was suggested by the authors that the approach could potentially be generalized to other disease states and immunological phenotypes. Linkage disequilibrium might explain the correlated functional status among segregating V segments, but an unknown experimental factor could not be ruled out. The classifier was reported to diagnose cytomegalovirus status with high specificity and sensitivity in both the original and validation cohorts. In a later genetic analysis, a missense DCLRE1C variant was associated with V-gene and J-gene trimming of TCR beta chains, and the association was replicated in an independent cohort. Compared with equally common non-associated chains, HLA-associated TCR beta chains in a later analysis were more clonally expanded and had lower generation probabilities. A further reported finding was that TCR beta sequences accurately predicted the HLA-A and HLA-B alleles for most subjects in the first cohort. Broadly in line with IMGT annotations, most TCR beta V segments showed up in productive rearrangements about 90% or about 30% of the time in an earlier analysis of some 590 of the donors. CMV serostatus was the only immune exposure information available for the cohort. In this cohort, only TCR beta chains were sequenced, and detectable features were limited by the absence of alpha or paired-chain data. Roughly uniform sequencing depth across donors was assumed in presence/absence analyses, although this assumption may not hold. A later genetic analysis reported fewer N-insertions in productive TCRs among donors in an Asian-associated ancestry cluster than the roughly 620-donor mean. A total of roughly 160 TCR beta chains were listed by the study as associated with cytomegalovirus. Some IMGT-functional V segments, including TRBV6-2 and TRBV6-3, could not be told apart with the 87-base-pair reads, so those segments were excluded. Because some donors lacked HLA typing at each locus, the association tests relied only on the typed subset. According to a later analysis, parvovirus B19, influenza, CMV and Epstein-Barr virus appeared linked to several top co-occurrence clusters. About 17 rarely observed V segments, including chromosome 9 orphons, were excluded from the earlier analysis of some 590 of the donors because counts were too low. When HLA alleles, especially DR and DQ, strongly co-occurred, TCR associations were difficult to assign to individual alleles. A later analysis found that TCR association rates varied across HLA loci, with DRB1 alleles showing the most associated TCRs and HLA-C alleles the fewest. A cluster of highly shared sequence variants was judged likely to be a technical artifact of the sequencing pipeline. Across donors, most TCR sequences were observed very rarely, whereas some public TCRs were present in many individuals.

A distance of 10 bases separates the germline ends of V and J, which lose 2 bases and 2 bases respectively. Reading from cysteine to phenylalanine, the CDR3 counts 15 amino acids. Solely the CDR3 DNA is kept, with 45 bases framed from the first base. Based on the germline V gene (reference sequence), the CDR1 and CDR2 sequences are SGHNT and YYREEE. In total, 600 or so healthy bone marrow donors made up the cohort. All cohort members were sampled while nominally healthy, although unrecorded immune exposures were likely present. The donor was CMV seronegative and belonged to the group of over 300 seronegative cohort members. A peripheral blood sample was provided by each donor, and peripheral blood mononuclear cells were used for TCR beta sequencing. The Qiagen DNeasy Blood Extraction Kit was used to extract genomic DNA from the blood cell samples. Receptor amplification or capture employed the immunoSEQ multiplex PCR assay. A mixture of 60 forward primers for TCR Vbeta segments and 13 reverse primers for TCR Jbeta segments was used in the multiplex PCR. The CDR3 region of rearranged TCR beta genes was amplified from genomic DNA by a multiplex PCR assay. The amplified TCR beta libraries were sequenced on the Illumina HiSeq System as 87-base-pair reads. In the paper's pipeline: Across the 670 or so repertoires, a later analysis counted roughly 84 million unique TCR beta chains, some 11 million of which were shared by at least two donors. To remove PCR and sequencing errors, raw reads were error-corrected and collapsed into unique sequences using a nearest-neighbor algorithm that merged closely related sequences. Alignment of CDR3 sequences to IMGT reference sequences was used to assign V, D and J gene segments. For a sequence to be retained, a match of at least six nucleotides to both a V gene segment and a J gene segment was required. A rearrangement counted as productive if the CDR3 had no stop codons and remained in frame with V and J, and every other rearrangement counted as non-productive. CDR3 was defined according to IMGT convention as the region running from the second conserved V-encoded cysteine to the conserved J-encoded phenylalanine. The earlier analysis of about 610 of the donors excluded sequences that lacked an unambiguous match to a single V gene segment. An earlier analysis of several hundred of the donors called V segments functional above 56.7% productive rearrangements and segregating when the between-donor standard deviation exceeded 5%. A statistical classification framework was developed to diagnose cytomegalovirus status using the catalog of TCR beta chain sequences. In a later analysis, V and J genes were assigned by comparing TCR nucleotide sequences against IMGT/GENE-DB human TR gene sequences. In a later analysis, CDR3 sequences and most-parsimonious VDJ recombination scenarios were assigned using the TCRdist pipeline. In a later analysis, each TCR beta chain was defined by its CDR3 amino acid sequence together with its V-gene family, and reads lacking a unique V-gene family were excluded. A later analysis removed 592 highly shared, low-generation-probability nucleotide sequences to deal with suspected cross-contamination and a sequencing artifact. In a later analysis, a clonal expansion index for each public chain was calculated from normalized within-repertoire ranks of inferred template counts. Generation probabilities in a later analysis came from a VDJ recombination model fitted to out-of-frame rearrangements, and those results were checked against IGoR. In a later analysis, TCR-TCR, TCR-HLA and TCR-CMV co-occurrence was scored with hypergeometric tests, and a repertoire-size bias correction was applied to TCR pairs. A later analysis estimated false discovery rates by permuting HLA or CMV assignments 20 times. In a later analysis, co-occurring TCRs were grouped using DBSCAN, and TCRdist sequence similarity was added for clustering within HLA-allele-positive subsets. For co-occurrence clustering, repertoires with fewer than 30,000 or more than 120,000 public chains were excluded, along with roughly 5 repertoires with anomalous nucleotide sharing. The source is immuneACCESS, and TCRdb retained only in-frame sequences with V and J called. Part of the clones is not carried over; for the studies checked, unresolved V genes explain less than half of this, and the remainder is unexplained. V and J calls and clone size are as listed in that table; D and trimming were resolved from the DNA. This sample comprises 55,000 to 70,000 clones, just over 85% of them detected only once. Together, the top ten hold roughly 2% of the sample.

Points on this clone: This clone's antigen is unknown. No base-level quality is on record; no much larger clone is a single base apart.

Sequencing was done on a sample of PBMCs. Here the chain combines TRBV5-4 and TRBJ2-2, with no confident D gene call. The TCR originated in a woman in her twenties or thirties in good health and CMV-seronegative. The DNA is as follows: TGTGCCAGCAGCTTACCCTTGACTAACACCGGGGAGCTGTTTTTT. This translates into CASSLPLTNTGELFF.